Reported below is one T cell receptor (beta chain). Trimming removed 3 bases at V and 4 bases at J, with 10 bases between. The CDR3 has 15 residues. This record belongs to a study of naive and memory T cell subsets. Both TRBC1 and TRBC2 were covered by a beta constant-region primer of two equimolar oligonucleotides. The ligated cDNA underwent four PCR rounds using SP2 and nested alpha and beta constant-region primers. TCRdb re-called the UMI-ligation and nested PCR reads with MiXCR, one entry per CDR3 protein. Altogether approximately 140,000 distinct CDR3 sequences are present, over 15% being singletons, with the ten largest covering 0.14%.

The sequenced sample consisted of naive CD4+ T cells from blood. This receptor was obtained from a human donor in good health. J is TRBJ2-6 and V is TRBV12-3 or TRBV12-4; possibly TRBD2 for D (5 bases). The DNA of the CDR3 is TGTGCCAGCAGTTTCTGGAGCGGAGGGGCCAACGTCCTGACTTTC. Its translation is CASSFWSGGANVLTF.